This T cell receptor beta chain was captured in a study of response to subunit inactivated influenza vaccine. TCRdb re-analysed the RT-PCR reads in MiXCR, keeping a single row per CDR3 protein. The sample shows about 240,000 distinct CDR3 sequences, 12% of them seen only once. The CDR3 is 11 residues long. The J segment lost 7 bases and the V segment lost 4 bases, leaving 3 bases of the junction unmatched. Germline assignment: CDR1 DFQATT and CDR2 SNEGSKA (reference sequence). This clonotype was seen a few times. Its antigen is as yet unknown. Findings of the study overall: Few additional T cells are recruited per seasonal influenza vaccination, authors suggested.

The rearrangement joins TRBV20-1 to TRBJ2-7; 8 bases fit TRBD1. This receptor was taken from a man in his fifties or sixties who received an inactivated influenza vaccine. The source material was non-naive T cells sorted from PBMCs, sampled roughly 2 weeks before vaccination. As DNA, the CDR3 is TGCAGTGCTACAGGGGGCGAGGAGCAGTACTTC. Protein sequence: CSATGGEEQYF.